This T cell receptor (beta chain) derives from a study of blood T cells in healthy people across ages. General study results and limits: Versus aged donors, long-lived donors had higher diversity and more naive CD4+ cells.

Note on this clonotype: Its antigen is unidentified.

A second PCR of about 6 to 12 cycles used a sample-barcoded 5' primer and a J-beta primer mix. TCRdb reanalysed the 5' RACE reads using MiXCR and keeps one entry per CDR3 protein. The sample shows 700,000 to 950,000 distinct CDR3 sequences, roughly 64% of them seen only once. This CDR3 comprises 12 residues. The germline gives CDR1 MGHDK, CDR2 SYGVNS. Trimming pared 4 bases from V and 6 bases from J, leaving 9 bases between. Sequencing used blood. This receptor was obtained from a man in his thirties or forties in good health. The genes are TRBV25-1 and TRBJ1-2; D is uncertain. The CDR3 DNA is TGTGCCAGCAGTGGCACGCTGGATGGCTACACCTTC. The encoded protein is CASSGTLDGYTF.